The 7 T cell receptor beta chains listed next were all sequenced from one sample in a study of T cell responses to AZD1222 COVID-19 vaccine. Method: immunoSEQ multiplex PCR; TCRdb's copy keeps in-frame clones and lacks some. Among roughly 140,000 clones listed, 90% to 95% were seen once. The sequencing used peripheral blood, collected 28 days after the second AZD1222 dose. The source is an adult who received the AZD1222 COVID-19 vaccine.

The chain has TRBV2 and TRBJ2-7; D perhaps matches TRBD2 (5 bases). Germline lookup yields CDR1 SNHLY and CDR2 FYNNEI. Trimming pared 6 bases from V and 2 bases from J, leaving 17 bases between. The CDR3 totals 15 residues. CDR3 nucleotides: TGTGCCAGCAGCGACCGGGCTCCGGGGACCTACGAGCAGTACTTC. Encoded protein: CASSDRAPGTYEQYF.

V is TRBV5-8 and J is TRBJ2-7, with D uncertain. V was pared by 2 bases and J by 1 base, with 7 bases between. CDR1 is SGHTS and CDR2 is YDEGEE in the germline V gene. This CDR3 spans 13 amino acids. The CDR3 DNA sequence: TGTGCCAGCAGCTTCAGCTCGTCCTACGAGCAGTACTTC. This sequence encodes CASSFSSSYEQYF.

The V gene is TRBV2, the J gene TRBJ2-1; 9 bases line up with TRBD2. After removal of 6 bases from V and 6 bases from J, the junction contained 6 bases not matched to a gene. Germline V lookup: CDR1 SNHLY, CDR2 FYNNEI. The CDR3 runs to 14 residues. CDR3 in amino acids: CASRLRREGNEQFF. CDR3 coding DNA: TGTGCCAGCAGATTAAGGCGGGAGGGCAATGAGCAGTTCTTC.

The J gene is TRBJ1-1, the V gene TRBV2; no reliable D call. The CDR3 totals 12 residues. In germline, CDR1 is SNHLY, CDR2 FYNNEI. The V end was cut by 7 bases, the J end by 4 bases, with 10 bases between. For the CDR3, the DNA is TGTGCCAGCACCACGTCTCCCACTGAAGCTTTCTTT. Its protein product is CASTTSPTEAFF.

This rearrangement joins TRBV7-8 to TRBJ1-6, with D uncertain. The CDR3 contains 14 residues. V lost 0 bases, J lost 8 bases, and 8 bases lay in between. Germline V gives CDR1 SGHVS, CDR2 FQNEAQ. CDR3 nucleotide sequence: TGTGCCAGCAGCTTAGCACCTCTTGATTCACCCCTCCACTTT. This translates into CASSLAPLDSPLHF.

The chain employs TRBV12-3 or TRBV12-4 and TRBJ2-3, with TRBD2 as a possible D gene (5 bases). V was cut by 6 bases and J by 7 bases, with 14 bases left in between. This CDR3 is 13 amino acids long. The CDR3 coding sequence is TGTGCCAGCAGCCCGTCTGGCGGGCATACGCAGTATTTT. This translates into CASSPSGGHTQYF.

In its sample, this clone was seen once. The chain joins TRBV6-6 to TRBJ1-2; D is undetermined. V lost 0 bases and J lost 5, with 7 bases in between. Germline CDR1 and CDR2: MNHNY and SVGAGI (reference sequence). This CDR3 has 13 amino acids. CDR3: CASSYSGGYGYTF. CDR3 in DNA: TGTGCCAGCAGTTACTCTGGCGGATATGGCTACACCTTC.